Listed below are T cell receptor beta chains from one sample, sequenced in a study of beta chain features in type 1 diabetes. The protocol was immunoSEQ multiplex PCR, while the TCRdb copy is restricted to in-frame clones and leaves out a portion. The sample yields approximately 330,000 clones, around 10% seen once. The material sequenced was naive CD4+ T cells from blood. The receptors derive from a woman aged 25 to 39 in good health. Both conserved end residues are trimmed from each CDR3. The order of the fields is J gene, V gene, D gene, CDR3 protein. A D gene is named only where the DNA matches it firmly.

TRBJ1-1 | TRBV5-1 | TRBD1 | ASSLGQGSEAF
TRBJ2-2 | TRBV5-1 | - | ASSLVVGVRNTGELF
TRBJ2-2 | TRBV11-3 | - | ASSRGHPAGELF
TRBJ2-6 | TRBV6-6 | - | ASSYNSLSGANVLT
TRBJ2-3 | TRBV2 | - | ASSASLTTDTQY
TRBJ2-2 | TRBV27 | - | ASSLAGTGELF
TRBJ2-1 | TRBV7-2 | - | ASTTLRTTI
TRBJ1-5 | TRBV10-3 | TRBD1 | AISRGEQPQH
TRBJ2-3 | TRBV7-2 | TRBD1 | ASSLVAGGAGDTQY
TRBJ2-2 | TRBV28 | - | ASGLEGTGELF
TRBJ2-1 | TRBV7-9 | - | ASSLTGADNEQF
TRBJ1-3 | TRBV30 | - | AGVNQGYTIY
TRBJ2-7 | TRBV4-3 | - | ASSQEALREQY
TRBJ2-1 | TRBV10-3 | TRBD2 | AISERVSGQYNEQF
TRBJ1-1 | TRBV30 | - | AWSLFTGTEAF
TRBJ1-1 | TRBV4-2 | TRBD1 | ASSETGVDTEAF
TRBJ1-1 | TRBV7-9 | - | ASSQGHLNTEAF
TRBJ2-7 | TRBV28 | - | ASSLKGGTGEQY
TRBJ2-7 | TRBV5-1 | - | ASSLAGIYYEQY
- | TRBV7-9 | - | ASSRNYEQY
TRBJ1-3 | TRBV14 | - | ASSQFPGYGNTIY
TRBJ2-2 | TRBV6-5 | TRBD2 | ASSLAGATGELF
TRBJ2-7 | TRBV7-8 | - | ASRSSRRGAEQY
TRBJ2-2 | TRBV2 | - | ASELGEKGGELF
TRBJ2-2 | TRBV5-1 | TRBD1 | ASSPRTGRTGELF
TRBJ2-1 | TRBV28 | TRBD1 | ASRSGQGFNEQF
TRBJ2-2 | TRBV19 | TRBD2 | ASSRSGSNTGELF
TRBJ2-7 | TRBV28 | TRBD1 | ASSLGTGPYEQY
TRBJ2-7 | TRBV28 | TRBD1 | ASILGQGGGEQY
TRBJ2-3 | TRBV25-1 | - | ASSEFRGDTQY
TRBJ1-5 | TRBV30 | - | AWSDTIDSQPQH
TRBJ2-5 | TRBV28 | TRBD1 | ASNLHRDRQETQY
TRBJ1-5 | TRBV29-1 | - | SAQGHNQPQH
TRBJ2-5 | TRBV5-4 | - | ASSQQEGPETQY
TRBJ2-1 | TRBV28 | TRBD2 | ASSPRGDLSYNEQF
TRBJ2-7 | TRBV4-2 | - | ASSQGLGVADPLSYEQY
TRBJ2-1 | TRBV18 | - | ASLQSSYNEQF
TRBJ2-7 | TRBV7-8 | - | ASRPDYFREQY
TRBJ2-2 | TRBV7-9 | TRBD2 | ASSLASGSTGELF
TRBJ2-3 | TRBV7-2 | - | ASSLVWGPDTQY
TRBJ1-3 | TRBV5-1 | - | ASRTSSGNTIY
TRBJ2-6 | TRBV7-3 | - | ASSPQGSGANVLT
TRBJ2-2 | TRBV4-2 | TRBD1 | ASSQRFRDRVAPKNTGELF
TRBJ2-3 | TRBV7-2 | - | ASSIVVLGGTDTQY
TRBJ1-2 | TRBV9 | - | ASSDGWANYGYT
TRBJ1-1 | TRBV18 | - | ASSPPTGEAF
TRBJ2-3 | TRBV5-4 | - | ASSSKIGGEADTQY
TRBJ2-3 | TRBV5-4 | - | ASSRGDNTQY
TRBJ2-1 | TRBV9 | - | ASSQGNGMSYNEQF
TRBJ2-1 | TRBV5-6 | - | ASSFYGSSSYNEQF
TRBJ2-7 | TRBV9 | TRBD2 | ASSGTPGGSYEQY
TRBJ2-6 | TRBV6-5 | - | ASSSPGDGANVLT
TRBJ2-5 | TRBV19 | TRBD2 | ASSITGTSRETQY